Each of the 23 T cell receptor beta chains below was sequenced from the same sample in a study of T-cell reconstitution after alpha-beta-depleted transplantation in children. Unique molecular identifiers were used in preparing the TCRbeta library. TCRdb re-derived calls from the PCR reads in MiXCR, one entry per CDR3 protein. The profile shows approximately 230,000 distinct CDR3 sequences, approximately 24% of them singletons. The source material was PBMCs, mostly from graft donor cells, sampled 360 days after TCRalphabeta/CD19-depleted stem cell transplant. The receptors shown here come from a female patient younger than 10 who had a stem cell transplant for congenital amegakaryocytic thrombocytopenia, so the T cells may come from the graft donor.

A note on this clonotype: The junction departs from germline at one end; a sequencing error may be responsible. This chain uses TRBV11-1 with TRBJ2-3; D is possibly TRBD1 (6 bases). Germline V lookup: CDR1 SGHAT, CDR2 FQDESV (reference sequence). There are 16 residues in the CDR3. The CDR3 DNA reads TGTTCCAGCAGCCGTGTTGGGGGCGATTACACAGATACGCAGTATTTT. Protein product: CSSSRVGGDYTDTQYF.

This rearrangement joins TRBV3-1 to TRBJ2-7; D is ambiguous. Germline loops: CDR1 LGHDT, CDR2 YNNKEL (reference sequence). V dropped 4 bases and J dropped 3 bases, with 10 bases sitting between them. This CDR3 comprises 13 residues. DNA for the CDR3: TGTGCCAGCAGCCGTGCGACGGACTACGAGCAGTACTTC. Its translation: CASSRATDYEQYF.

There are a few counts of this clonotype. The chain couples TRBV14 to TRBJ2-1; D is unresolved. Germline assignment: CDR1 SGHDN and CDR2 FVKESK. V lost 4 bases, J lost 3 bases, and 10 bases lay in between. The CDR3 totals 14 residues. CDR3 coding DNA: TGTGCCAGCAGCCTATTTAATGTCTACAATGAGCAGTTCTTC. This translates into CASSLFNVYNEQFF.

This clonotype was picked up many times. The DNA of the CDR3 is TGCGCCAGCAGCTTGGGGACTGCCAACAATGAGCAGTTCTTC. This encodes CASSLGTANNEQFF. V is TRBV5-1 and J is TRBJ2-1, with D tentatively TRBD2 (5 bases). Trimming cost V 0 bases and J 5 bases, with 9 bases left between them. Germline V gene lookup returns CDR1 SGHRS and CDR2 YFSETQ. This CDR3 has 14 amino acids.

The V call is TRBV18, the J call TRBJ2-3; TRBD1 matches at 7 bases. V was clipped by 1 base and J by 6 bases; unmatched bases: 7. Germline V gives CDR1 KGHSH, CDR2 LQKENI. The CDR3 runs 15 residues. The CDR3 reads CASSPRSGGEDTQYF. The CDR3 DNA reads as TGTGCCAGCTCACCACGCTCAGGGGGAGAGGATACGCAGTATTTT.

This clonotype was counted only a few times. CDR3 nucleotides: TGCGCCAGCAGCCAAGAAGGACAGGGACTGAGTCAGCCCCAGCATTTT. Amino acid sequence: CASSQEGQGLSQPQHF. The rearrangement uses TRBV4-1 and TRBJ1-5, with 8 bases that match TRBD1. There are 16 residues in the CDR3. V trimming: 0 bases; J trimming: 6 bases; junction bases outside the gene matches: 7. The germline V gene encodes CDR1 MGHRA and CDR2 YSYEKL.

J is TRBJ2-4 and V is TRBV5-1, with a possible D match to TRBD1 (5 bases). CDR1 and CDR2 from the germline V gene are SGHRS and YFSETQ. Trimming removed 4 bases at V and 8 bases at J, with 19 bases between. The CDR3 totals 15 residues. The CDR3 nucleotides are TGCGCCAGCAGCCCAGCTCAAAGGGGCTATGACATTCAGTACTTC. The encoded protein is CASSPAQRGYDIQYF.

This clonotype was seen a handful of times. The J gene is TRBJ2-3, the V gene TRBV5-1, with D possibly TRBD1 on 6 matching bases. With 5 bases removed from V and 2 bases from J, the gap between germline ends came to 12 bases. CDR3 size: 14 residues. Germline-derived CDR1 and CDR2 are SGHRS and YFSETQ. CDR3 region: CASRSQGITDTQYF. CDR3 DNA sequence: TGCGCCAGCAGGTCCCAGGGGATCACAGATACGCAGTATTTT.

This clonotype was seen many times. The chain links TRBV20-1 to TRBJ2-2; D is uncertain. Trimming cost V 0 bases and J 3 bases, with 5 bases left between them. The CDR3 is 13 amino acids. Per germline, CDR1 DFQATT and CDR2 SNEGSKA (reference sequence). CDR3 coding DNA: TGCAGTGCTAGAGATACCCACACCGGGGAGCTGTTTTTT. It codes for CSARDTHTGELFF.

The J gene is TRBJ2-5, the V gene TRBV24-1; the D call may be TRBD1 or TRBD2 (5 bases each). The CDR3 length is 15 residues. Trimming left V 3 bases short and J 9 bases short, with 19 bases between. Germline V lookup: CDR1 KGHDR, CDR2 SFDVKD. CDR3 amino acids: CATSDTRDPALAQYF. As DNA, the CDR3 is TGTGCCACCAGTGATACCCGGGACCCAGCTCTCGCCCAGTACTTC.

This clonotype was recorded a few times. The chain is built from TRBV12-3 or TRBV12-4 and TRBJ2-7, with D perhaps matching TRBD1 (6 bases). The CDR3 is 13 amino acids. Trimming left V 6 bases short and J 2 bases short, with 11 bases between. CDR3 DNA: TGTGCCAGCAGCCGGGACACCCCCTACGAGCAGTACTTC. This translates into CASSRDTPYEQYF.

This clonotype was counted between two and nine times. The chain has TRBV7-9 and TRBJ2-7, with TRBD2 identical over 8 bases. This CDR3 region has 12 residues. Germline V gene sequence: CDR1 SEHNR, CDR2 FQNEAQ (reference sequence). After removal of 10 bases from V and 4 bases from J, the junction contained 6 bases not matched to a gene. Written as DNA, the CDR3 is TGTGCCACACGGGGGGGCCTGTACGAGCAGTACTTC. Residues: CATRGGLYEQYF.

This clonotype has a handful of counts. The chain employs TRBV5-4 and TRBJ2-1; 7 bases align to TRBD2. The J segment lost 2 bases and the V segment lost 4 bases, leaving 6 bases of the junction unmatched. The CDR3 runs to 15 residues. Germline CDR1 is SGHNT and CDR2 is YYREEE (reference sequence). CDR3 sequence: CASSESGMTYNEQFF. In nucleotides, the CDR3 is TGTGCCAGCAGCGAAAGCGGGATGACCTACAATGAGCAGTTCTTC.

This clonotype appeared a few times. The CDR3 region has the DNA TGTGCCAGCAGCTTATTTCAGCGGAACTACAATGAGCAGTTCTTC. It is translated as CASSLFQRNYNEQFF. The chain recombines TRBV7-2 with TRBJ2-1; tentative D call: TRBD2 (5 bases). The length of the CDR3 is 15 residues. Trimming stripped 2 bases from V and 3 bases from J, with 11 bases between. Germline V gene lookup returns CDR1 SGHTA and CDR2 FQGNSA.

J is TRBJ1-1 and V is TRBV7-9; D gene unclear. With 5 bases removed from V and 4 bases from J, the gap between germline ends came to 8 bases. There are 12 residues in the CDR3. Looked up from germline, CDR1 is SEHNR and CDR2 is FQNEAQ (reference sequence). The CDR3 DNA is TGTGCCAGCAGCCTAATTCCCACTGAAGCTTTCTTT. It translates to CASSLIPTEAFF.

This clonotype was counted ten times or more. V usage is TRBV20-1 and J usage is TRBJ2-3; 13 bases agree with TRBD2. V was clipped by 0 bases and J by 4 bases; unmatched bases: 1. This CDR3 region has 15 residues. Germline V gives CDR1 DFQATT, CDR2 SNEGSKA (reference sequence). The CDR3 bases are TGCAGTGCTAGAGAACTAGCGGGAGGGCCAGATACGCAGTATTTT. Amino acids: CSARELAGGPDTQYF.

For this clonotype: Given a much more abundant clone one base away, this may be a read error. The V call is TRBV3-1, the J call TRBJ2-2; D unresolved. Trimming pared 0 bases from V and 7 bases from J, leaving 3 bases between. CDR3 length equals 12 residues. Germline values: CDR1 LGHDT, CDR2 YNNKEL (reference sequence). CDR3 in amino acids: CASSQDYGELFF. The CDR3 region has the DNA TGTGCCAGCAGCCAAGATTACGGGGAGCTGTTTTTT.

This clonotype was observed a handful of times. V usage is TRBV10-2 and J usage is TRBJ2-1; no firm D call. CDR1 WSHSY and CDR2 SAAADI come from the germline V gene. V gave up 9 bases and J gave up 4 bases, with 13 bases separating them. There are 13 residues in the CDR3. DNA for the CDR3: TGCGCCAGTTGGTTGGCAGGTTACAATGAGCAGTTCTTC. Its protein is CASWLAGYNEQFF.

There are a few counts of this clonotype. The V call is TRBV20-1, the J call TRBJ2-2, with 7 nucleotides matching TRBD1. V was pared by 0 bases and J by 5 bases, with 9 bases of the junction left unmatched. The CDR3 is made up of 16 amino acids. Germline assignment: CDR1 DFQATT and CDR2 SNEGSKA (reference sequence). The CDR3 DNA reads as TGCAGTGCTAGAGATCTCGAGGGGGCGCGTACCGGGGAGCTGTTTTTT. Its protein is CSARDLEGARTGELFF.

This clonotype has only a few counts. This CDR3 reads CASSESSGGRHEQFF. The DNA for the CDR3 is TGCGCCAGCAGTGAGTCTAGCGGGGGGAGGCATGAGCAGTTCTTC. This chain connects TRBV10-1 to TRBJ2-1, with TRBD2 identical over 10 bases. J gave up 8 bases and V 0 bases, and 4 bases lay outside the gene matches. The CDR3 is 15 residues long. Germline assignment: CDR1 WNHNN and CDR2 SYGVQD (reference sequence).

This clonotype was seen only a few times. The chain is built from TRBV9 and TRBJ2-3, with a weak D call TRBD2 (5 bases). Trimming removed 3 bases from V and 5 bases from J, with 13 bases in between. The germline V gene has CDR1 SGDLS and CDR2 YYNGEE. The CDR3 totals 14 residues. CDR3 sequence reads: CASSEMLGGDTQYF. The DNA for the CDR3 is TGTGCCAGCAGCGAGATGCTCGGAGGAGATACGCAGTATTTT.

The chain carries TRBV5-1 and TRBJ2-7; tentatively, D is TRBD1 (6 bases). V was cut by 2 bases and J by 3 bases, with 12 bases left in between. Looked up from germline, CDR1 is SGHRS and CDR2 is YFSETQ. CDR3 length: 14 residues. CDR3 protein: CASSLHRDNYEQYF. CDR3 bases: TGCGCCAGCAGCTTACACCGGGACAACTACGAGCAGTACTTC.

This clonotype was counted a few times. The J gene is TRBJ1-5, the V gene TRBV2; no clear D gene. V lost 3 bases and J 11 bases, leaving 8 bases between the germline ends. The germline V gene has CDR1 SNHLY and CDR2 FYNNEI. This CDR3 spans 11 amino acids. Here the CDR3 DNA reads TGTGCCAGCAGTGACGATGCCGCCCAGCATTTT. Its translation is CASSDDAAQHF.